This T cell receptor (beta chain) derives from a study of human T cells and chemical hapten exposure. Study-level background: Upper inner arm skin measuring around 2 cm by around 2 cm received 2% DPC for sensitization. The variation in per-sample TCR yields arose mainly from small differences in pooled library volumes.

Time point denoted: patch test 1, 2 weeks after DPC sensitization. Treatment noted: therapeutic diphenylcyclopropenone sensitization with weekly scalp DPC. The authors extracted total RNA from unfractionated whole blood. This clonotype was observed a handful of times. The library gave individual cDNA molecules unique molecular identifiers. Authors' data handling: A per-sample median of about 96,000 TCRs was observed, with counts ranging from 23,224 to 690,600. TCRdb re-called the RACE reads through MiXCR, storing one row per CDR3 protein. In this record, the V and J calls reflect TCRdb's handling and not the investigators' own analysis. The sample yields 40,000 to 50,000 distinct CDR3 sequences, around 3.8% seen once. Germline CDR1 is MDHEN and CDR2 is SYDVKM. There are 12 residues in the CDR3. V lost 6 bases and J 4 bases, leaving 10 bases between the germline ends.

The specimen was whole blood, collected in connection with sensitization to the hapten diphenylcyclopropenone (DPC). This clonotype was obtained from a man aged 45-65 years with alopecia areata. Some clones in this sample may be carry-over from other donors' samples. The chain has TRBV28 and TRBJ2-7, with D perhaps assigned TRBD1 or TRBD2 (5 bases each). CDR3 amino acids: CASSRDAYEQYF. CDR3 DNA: TGTGCCAGCAGCCGGGACGCTTACGAGCAGTACTTC.